This T cell receptor beta chain derives from a study of blood T cell repertoires in COVID-19. As for the study in general: Spain, Italy and the United States supplied samples that represented acute and convalescent COVID-19.

The length of the CDR3 is 16 residues. Germline V CDR1 and CDR2: LGHNA, YSLEER. Trimming left V 2 bases short and J 4 bases short, with 17 bases between. The data were produced by immunoSEQ multiplex PCR, yet TCRdb's version contains in-frame clones alone and is incomplete. The sample contains under 300,000 clones, around 86% of which appear only once. The genes are TRBV4-3 and TRBJ1-2, with D tentatively TRBD1 (6 bases). This sequence was found in a young man who had recovered from COVID-19. Sequenced sample: peripheral blood. In DNA, the CDR3 is TGCGCCAGCAGCCAACGAAACAGGGTCCCCGGCTATGGCTACACCTTC. Translation gives CASSQRNRVPGYGYTF.